The present TCR beta chain was sequenced within a study of blood T cells in healthy people across ages (dated by TCRdb to between 2015 and 2016). Concerning the study at large: In model experiments, roughly one uniquely barcoded TCR beta cDNA molecule per two T cells was captured by template switching. To track age-related changes in TCR beta repertoire diversity, the study relied on deep sequencing normalized with unique cDNA molecular identifiers. Four age groups were formed from the donors: young (average 16 years), middle-aged (approximately 39), aged (roughly 56) and long-lived (less than 85). Donors of different ages were randomly distributed across sequencing lanes to avoid experimental bias. The study analyzed two additional independent replicas of 1 million unique cDNA reads from the same blood draw for two donors, one aged 18 to 29 and one aged 80 or older.

The paper as a whole reports these results and caveats: Conclusive comparison of naive and antigen-experienced compartments was prevented by the profiling of bulk unsorted PBMCs. Compared with the aged group, the long-lived group had more naive CD4+ T cells, fewer expanded clones and increased TCR diversity, a pattern suggesting age selection. As age increased, observed TCR beta diversity per million T cells dropped in a roughly linear way, and a significant reduction was already evident by age 40. Estimates of total diversity based on one million sequenced T cells were considered lower bounds and underestimates. The CMV infection status of donors was not known, potentially confounding age-related changes in expanded clonotypes. The percentage of naive T cells measured by flow cytometry correlated strongly with observed TCR beta diversity.

The method behind the library was 5' RACE. The sequencer was an Illumina HiSeq 2500. A second PCR of about 7 to 12 cycles was performed with a sample-barcoded 5' primer and a J-beta primer mix. A unique molecular identifier was introduced onto each TCR beta cDNA molecule by a template-switch 5' adaptor carrying 12 random nucleotides. At least 2.5 million CDR3-containing paired-end reads were obtained from each sample. All of the RNA was converted into first-strand cDNA using the Mint cDNA synthesis kit, with a TRBC-specific oligonucleotide serving as the primer. All cDNA was treated with uracil-DNA glycosylase and then went through a first 18-cycle PCR with the universal primers M1SS and BC2_uni_R. Regarding the original processing steps: For normalization, 1 million high-quality reads were randomly selected from each sample, with every read carrying a distinct molecular identifier. Reads sharing molecular identifiers were discarded rather than binned into consensus sequences. MiTCR, run with a Q25 quality threshold and the strictest error-elimination algorithm, handled CDR3 identification, clonotype clustering and error correction. A nonparametric unseen species model using Euler transformation provided a lower-bound estimate of total TCR beta diversity. TCRdb cleaned the public reads at Q25 with fastp, built clones with MiXCR and kept in-frame beta chains. Each CDR3 protein gets just one entry, which takes the most common genes and DNA from the rows behind it. For this entry, the V and J calls and clone size follow TCRdb and not the study's own pipeline. This sample holds 710,000 or so distinct CDR3 sequences; 20% to 25% were observed only once. The ten largest clones represent about 22% of the sample.

Sequences SQVTM (CDR1) and ANQGSEA (CDR2) are obtained from the germline V gene. The cysteine opens and the phenylalanine closes a CDR3 of 13 amino acids. CDR3 DNA only is kept here, 39 bases in frame from base 1. Compared with germline, V lacks 7 bases and J lacks 5 bases; bases without a gene match: 6. Systemically healthy Caucasian individuals from Russia, 39 in total and aged about 6 to 95 years, were included as donors. Each donor gave ten milliliters of peripheral blood, drawn into EDTA-treated Vacutainer tubes. Ficoll-Paque density-gradient centrifugation was used to isolate PBMCs, with at least 6.5 million per sample. Trizol reagent was used to extract total RNA from PBMCs, with at least 6 micrograms per sample. Naive CD45RAhigh/CD27high T cell percentages were measured by flow cytometry on a PBMC aliquot from every donor. This clonotype turned up a few times. Its specific antigen is unknown. The record has no base qualities; no much larger clone is one base away.

The receptor comes from a man between 65 and 80 years old in good health. Here the chain combines TRBV29-1 and TRBJ2-3; 10 of the junction bases match TRBD1. Sequences were obtained from blood. The CDR3 reads CSAGTGDGDTQYF. The nucleotide sequence is given as TGCAGCGCTGGGACAGGGGACGGAGATACGCAGTATTTT.